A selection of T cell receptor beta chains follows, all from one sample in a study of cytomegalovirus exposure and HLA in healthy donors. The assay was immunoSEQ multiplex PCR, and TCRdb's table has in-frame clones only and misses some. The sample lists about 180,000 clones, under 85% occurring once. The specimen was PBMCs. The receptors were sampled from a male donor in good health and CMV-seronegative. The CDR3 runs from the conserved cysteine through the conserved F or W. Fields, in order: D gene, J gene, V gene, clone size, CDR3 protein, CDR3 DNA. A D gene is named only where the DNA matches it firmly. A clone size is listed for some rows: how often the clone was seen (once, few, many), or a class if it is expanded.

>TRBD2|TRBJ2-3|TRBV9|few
CASSAGTSGADTQYF
TGTGCCAGCAGCGCCGGGACTAGCGGGGCAGATACGCAGTATTTT
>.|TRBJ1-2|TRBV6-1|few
CASNLQRELNYGYTF
TGTGCCAGCAACCTACAAAGAGAACTAAACTATGGCTACACCTTC
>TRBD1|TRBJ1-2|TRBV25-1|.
CASSGNRGRDYTF
TGTGCCAGCAGTGGTAACAGGGGGCGCGACTACACCTTC
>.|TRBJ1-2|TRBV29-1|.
CSATGPKDGEGGYTF
TGCAGCGCTACCGGGCCTAAGGACGGGGAGGGCGGCTACACCTTC
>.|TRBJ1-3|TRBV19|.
CASSIVSAADEIYF
TGTGCCAGTAGTATAGTGTCCGCGGCAGACGAAATATATTTT
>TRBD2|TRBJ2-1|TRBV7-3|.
CASSLQREGRNEQFF
TGTGCCAGCAGCTTACAGCGGGAGGGCCGGAATGAGCAGTTCTTC
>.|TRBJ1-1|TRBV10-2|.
CASSEAAFTEAFF
TGCGCCAGCAGTGAGGCGGCCTTCACTGAAGCTTTCTTT
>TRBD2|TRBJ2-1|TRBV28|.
CASSQREGLAVYNEQFF
TGTGCCAGCAGTCAGCGCGAGGGTCTAGCGGTCTACAATGAGCAGTTCTTC
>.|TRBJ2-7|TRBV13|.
CASRPKSSYEQYF
TGTGCCAGCAGGCCCAAGAGCTCCTACGAGCAGTACTTC
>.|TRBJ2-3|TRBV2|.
CASSEVVASTDTQYF
TGTGCCAGCAGTGAAGTTGTGGCTAGCACAGATACGCAGTATTTT
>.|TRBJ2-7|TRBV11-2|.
CASSPADSGEEQYF
TGTGCCAGCAGCCCCGCGGATAGTGGCGAAGAGCAGTACTTC
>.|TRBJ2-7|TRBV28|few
CASMDSRTYEQYF
TGTGCCAGCATGGACTCACGCACCTACGAGCAGTACTTC
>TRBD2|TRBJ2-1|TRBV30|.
CAWTSGHNEQFF
TGTGCCTGGACTAGCGGCCACAATGAGCAGTTCTTC
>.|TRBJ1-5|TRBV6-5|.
CASSQYSNQPQHF
TGTGCCAGCAGTCAGTATAGCAATCAGCCCCAGCATTTT
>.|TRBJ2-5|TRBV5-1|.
CASSPNQETQYF
TGCGCCAGCAGCCCCAACCAAGAGACCCAGTACTTC
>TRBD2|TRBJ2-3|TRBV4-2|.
CASSQEQREDTDTQYF
TGTGCCAGCAGCCAAGAACAGCGGGAGGACACAGATACGCAGTATTTT
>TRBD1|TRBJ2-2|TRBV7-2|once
CASSPRDSGTGELFF
TGTGCCAGCAGTCCCCGGGACAGCGGCACCGGGGAGCTGTTTTTT
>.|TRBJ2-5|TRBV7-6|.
CASSRDKETQYF
TGTGCCAGCAGCCGAGATAAGGAGACCCAGTACTTC
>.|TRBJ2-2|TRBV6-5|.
CASSYGRTGELFF
TGTGCCAGCAGTTACGGGCGCACCGGGGAGCTGTTTTTT
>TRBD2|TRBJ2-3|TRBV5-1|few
CASSLAARGITDTQYF
TGCGCCAGCAGCTTGGCGGCGCGGGGGATCACAGATACGCAGTATTTT
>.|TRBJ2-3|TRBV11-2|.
CASGPITDTQYF
TGTGCCAGCGGGCCAATTACAGATACGCAGTATTTT
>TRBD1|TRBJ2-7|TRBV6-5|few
CASSGGQGVGEQYF
TGTGCCAGCAGTGGAGGACAGGGGGTGGGTGAGCAGTACTTC
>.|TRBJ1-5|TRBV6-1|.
CASSEGSQRGQPQHF
TGTGCCAGCAGTGAAGGGTCGCAACGGGGTCAGCCCCAGCATTTT
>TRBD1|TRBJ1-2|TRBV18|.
CASSPGTGRTF
TGTGCCAGCTCACCCGGGACAGGCCGGACCTTC
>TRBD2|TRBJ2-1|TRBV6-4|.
CASSDPASGSVQFF
TGTGCCAGCAGTGATCCGGCTAGCGGGAGTGTGCAGTTCTTC
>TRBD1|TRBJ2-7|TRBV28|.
CASSNPGQGTYEQYF
TGTGCCAGCAGTAATCCGGGACAGGGGACCTACGAGCAGTACTTC
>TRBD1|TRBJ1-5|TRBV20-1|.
CSADRDQPQHF
TGCAGTGCGGACAGGGATCAGCCCCAGCATTTT
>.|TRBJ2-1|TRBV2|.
CASSGTSLNEQFF
TGTGCCAGCAGTGGGACAAGCCTCAATGAGCAGTTCTTC
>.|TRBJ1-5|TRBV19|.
CASSPIPGREVQPQHF
TGTGCCAGTAGCCCGATACCGGGACGGGAGGTTCAGCCCCAGCATTTT
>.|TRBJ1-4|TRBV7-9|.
CASSLWDTTNEKLFF
TGTGCCAGCAGCTTATGGGACACAACTAATGAAAAACTGTTTTTT
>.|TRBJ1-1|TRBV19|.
CASSAGGLTEAFF
TGTGCCAGTAGTGCGGGGGGCCTCACTGAAGCTTTCTTT
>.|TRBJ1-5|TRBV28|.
CAIGVESQPQHF
TGTGCCATCGGGGTTGAAAGCCAGCCCCAGCATTTT
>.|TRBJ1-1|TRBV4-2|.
CASSQDLGTSGTEAFF
TGTGCCAGCAGCCAAGATCTTGGGACATCGGGCACTGAAGCTTTCTTT
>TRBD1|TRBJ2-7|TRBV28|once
CASSLGQGYEQYF
TGTGCCAGCAGTCTAGGACAGGGCTACGAGCAGTACTTC
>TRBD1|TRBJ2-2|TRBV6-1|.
CASSDRGGQGTGELFF
TGTGCCAGCAGTGATCGGGGCGGACAGGGGACCGGGGAGCTGTTTTTT
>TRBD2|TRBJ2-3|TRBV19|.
CASSIVGGGTDTQYF
TGTGCCAGTAGTATAGTCGGGGGGGGCACAGATACGCAGTATTTT
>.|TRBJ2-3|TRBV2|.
CASSATDTQYF
TGTGCCAGCAGTGCGACAGATACGCAGTATTTT
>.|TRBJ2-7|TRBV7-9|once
CASSSTGVNYEQYF
TGTGCCAGCAGCTCCACCGGGGTTAACTACGAGCAGTACTTC
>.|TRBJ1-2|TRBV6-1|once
CASGQGLSYGYTF
TGTGCCAGCGGTCAGGGTCTAAGCTATGGCTACACCTTC
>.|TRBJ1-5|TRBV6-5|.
CASSPVEGSNQPQHF
TGTGCCAGCAGTCCCGTGGAGGGTAGCAATCAGCCCCAGCATTTT
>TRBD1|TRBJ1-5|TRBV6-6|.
CASLRDRGNQPQHF
TGTGCCAGCCTCCGGGACAGGGGCAATCAGCCCCAGCATTTT
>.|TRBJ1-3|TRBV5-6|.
CASSPGLGNTIYF
TGTGCCAGCAGCCCGGGGTTAGGAAACACCATATATTTT
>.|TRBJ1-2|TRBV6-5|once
CASRSSLRGNYGYTF
TGTGCCAGCAGATCCTCCCTAAGAGGGAACTATGGCTACACCTTC
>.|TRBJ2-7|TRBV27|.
CASSLSLDYEQYF
TGTGCCAGCAGTTTATCACTAGACTACGAGCAGTACTTC
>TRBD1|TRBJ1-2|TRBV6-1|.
CASTRQGDGYTF
TGTGCCAGCACCCGACAGGGTGATGGCTACACCTTC
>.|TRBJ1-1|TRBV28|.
CASNDRGLEAFF
TGTGCCAGCAACGACCGAGGGCTGGAAGCTTTCTTT
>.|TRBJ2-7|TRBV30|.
CAWSIRQVAREQYF
TGTGCCTGGAGTATAAGACAGGTGGCACGCGAGCAGTACTTC
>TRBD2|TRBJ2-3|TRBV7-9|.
CSSSQFLAGGTGTQYF
TGTTCCAGCAGCCAGTTCCTAGCGGGGGGCACAGGTACGCAGTATTTT
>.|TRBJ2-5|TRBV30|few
CAWSVTDQETQYF
TGTGCCTGGAGTGTCACAGACCAAGAGACCCAGTACTTC